The present T cell receptor beta chain was sequenced within a study of blood T cell repertoires in COVID-19. Study at large: Collection of acute and convalescent COVID-19 samples took place in the United States, Italy and Spain. Nucleic acid was either cDNA or gDNA, and it came from T cells, B-cell-depleted T cells, or PBMCs.

V lost 5 bases to trimming and J lost 4 bases; unmatched junction nucleotides: 4. The CDR3 totals 15 residues. Per germline, CDR1 SGHRS and CDR2 YFSETQ. Per the study methods: Quantification of nucleated cells was approximated via reference gene primer amplification. The repertoire was sequenced with immunoSEQ multiplex PCR; TCRdb's copy has only in-frame clones and lacks some. V and J calls and clone size are copied from that table; D and trimming were computed from the DNA. The table has tens of thousands of clones, 75% to 85% seen once. This receptor was identified in an older man with acute or convalescent COVID-19. The chain combines TRBV5-1 with TRBJ2-2; 11 nucleotides line up with TRBD2. Sequencing used peripheral blood. The CDR3 loop reads CASRFSGRATGELFF. The CDR3 coding sequence is TGCGCCAGCAGGTTTAGCGGGAGGGCCACCGGGGAGCTGTTTTTT. The full variable domain, completed using reference TRBV5-1 and TRBJ2-2, is KAGVTQTPRYLIKTRGQQVTLSCSPISGHRSVSWYQQTPGQGLQFLFEYFSETQRNKGNFPGRFSGRQFSNSRSEMNVSTLELGDSALYLCASRFSGRATGELFFGEGSRLTVL.